The 11 T cell receptor beta chains presented below share a single source sample, sequenced in a study of CD8 T cells in Susac syndrome. Random hexamers primed reverse transcription of about 0.45 to 1 ug RNA. MiXCR, applied by TCRdb to the immunoSEQ multiplex PCR reads, yields one record per CDR3 protein. Of a few hundred thousand distinct CDR3 sequences in the sample, roughly 85% were seen once. Sequenced sample: CD8+ T cells from PBMCs. The receptors shown here come from a human donor with multiple sclerosis.

This chain connects TRBV4-1 to TRBJ2-7; 9 nucleotides line up with TRBD2. Per the germline V gene, CDR1 is MGHRA and CDR2 is YSYEKL. After removal of 4 bases from V and 2 bases from J, the junction contained 9 bases not matched to a gene. The CDR3 is 16 residues long. CDR3 nucleotide sequence: TGCGCCAGCAGCCTAAACAGGGCTAGCGGGACCTACGAGCAGTACTTC. Residues: CASSLNRASGTYEQYF.

The CDR3 DNA sequence: TGCGCCAGCAGCCGAAGGACAGGATGGGAAAAACTGTTTTTT. It yields the protein CASSRRTGWEKLFF. The chain is built from TRBV4-1 and TRBJ1-4; 7 bases match TRBD1. There are 14 residues in the CDR3. Germline CDR1 is MGHRA and CDR2 is YSYEKL. V shed 4 bases, J shed 8 bases, and the junction held 7 bases outside the gene matches.

The chain combines TRBV2 with TRBJ1-1; maybe TRBD1 (6 bases). V was cut by 2 bases and J by 4 bases, with 11 bases left in between. The CDR3 consists of 14 residues. CDR1 SNHLY and CDR2 FYNNEI come from the germline V gene. CDR3: CASSEWRGATEAFF. In DNA, the CDR3 is TGTGCCAGCAGTGAATGGCGGGGGGCCACTGAAGCTTTCTTT.

A note on this clonotype: An end of the junction does not agree with germline; a read error may underlie this. The chain has TRBV2 and TRBJ1-2; no clear D. CDR1 and CDR2 from the germline V gene are SNHLY and FYNNEI. This CDR3 has 15 residues. The CDR3 region is CASSEALKGNYGYTF. The CDR3 region has the DNA TGCGCCAGCAGTGAAGCCCTAAAGGGTAACTATGGCTACACCTTC.

The chain carries TRBV11-3 and TRBJ2-1; 13 bases are a match to TRBD2. The germline V gene has CDR1 SGHNT and CDR2 YENEEA. The CDR3 covers 18 residues. V shed 5 bases, J shed 4 bases, and the junction held 11 bases outside the gene matches. CDR3 in DNA: TGTGCCAGCAGCCGTTGGACTAGCGGGGGACGAGAATACAATGAGCAGTTCTTC. It is translated as CASSRWTSGGREYNEQFF.

The gene calls are TRBV27 and TRBJ2-7, with 11 bases identical to TRBD1. The V and J ends lost 5 bases and 9 bases, in that order; junction bases with no gene match: 6. CDR3 length: 13 amino acids. Germline CDR1 MNHEY, CDR2 SMNVEV (reference sequence). CDR3 amino acids: CASSPRTGGAQYF. The CDR3 DNA sequence: TGTGCCAGCAGTCCCCGGACAGGGGGCGCGCAGTACTTC.

On this clonotype itself: A read error may account for a junction end that differs from germline. The genes are TRBV5-1 and TRBJ2-7, with 8 bases fitting TRBD2. CDR1 and CDR2 from the germline V gene are SGHRS and YFSETQ. The CDR3 sequence is 14 residues long. CDR3 coding DNA: TGCGCCACCAGCGAAGGGACTAGAATGGACGAGCAGTACTTC. Residues: CATSEGTRMDEQYF.

The V and J genes are TRBV2 and TRBJ2-1, with D unresolved. Germline V gene data show CDR1 as SNHLY and CDR2 as FYNNEI. CDR3 length: 14 amino acids. Trimming stripped 7 bases from V and 0 bases from J, with 10 bases between. The CDR3 DNA sequence: TGTGCCAGCAATATCGGTCTCTCCTACAATGAGCAGTTCTTC. Amino acids: CASNIGLSYNEQFF.

The CDR3: CASSDVLVGANTEAFF. DNA for the CDR3: TGTGCCAGCAGTGACGTCCTGGTTGGGGCGAACACTGAAGCTTTCTTT. V is TRBV6-1 and J is TRBJ1-1, with D maybe TRBD1 (5 bases). Germline assignment: CDR1 MNHNS and CDR2 SASEGT. Trimming took off 3 bases at V and 1 base at J, with 15 bases between the two ends. This CDR3 spans 16 amino acids.

This clonotype was seen a single time. This sequence joins TRBV30 and TRBJ2-2; the D gene is possibly TRBD2 (6 bases). The V end lost 4 bases, the J end lost 7 bases, and 16 bases lay between the germline ends. The CDR3 has 14 amino acids. Per germline, CDR1 GTSNPN and CDR2 SVGIG (reference sequence). The chain's CDR3 is CAWTPAGGNGELFF. In DNA form, the CDR3 reads TGTGCCTGGACCCCCGCCGGGGGTAACGGGGAGCTGTTTTTT.

The J gene is TRBJ2-7, the V gene TRBV4-1, with 9 bases fitting TRBD1. The ends lost 2 bases at V and 2 bases at J; junction bases unmatched: 4. Germline V CDR1 and CDR2: MGHRA, YSYEKL. This CDR3 region has 15 residues. CDR3 nucleotide sequence: TGCGCCAGCAGCCAAATCGGGACAGGGACCTACGAGCAGTACTTC. The encoded protein is CASSQIGTGTYEQYF.